These 20 T cell receptor beta chains share one sample of origin, sequenced in a study of blood T cell repertoires in COVID-19. Libraries were prepared by immunoSEQ multiplex PCR; TCRdb keeps only in-frame clonotypes and omits some of them. This table holds about 180,000 clones, 65% to 90% found once. The specimen was peripheral blood. These receptors came from a man aged 50 to 59 with active or convalescent COVID-19.

This chain joins TRBV30 and TRBJ2-5, with D perhaps matching TRBD1 (6 bases). This CDR3 is built from 12 residues. V was clipped by 1 base and J by 5 bases, with 8 bases between them. Germline V gene sequence: CDR1 GTSNPN, CDR2 SVGIG (reference sequence). The CDR3 bases are TGTGCCTGGAGTGCAGGGGAGGAGACCCAGTACTTC. Its translation is CAWSAGEETQYF. Looking up the rest from reference TRBV30 and TRBJ2-5 gives the full variable domain: SQTIHQWPATLVQPVGSPLSLECTVEGTSNPNLYWYRQAAGRGLQLLFYSVGIGQISSEVPQNLSASRPQDRQFILSSKKLLLSDSGFYLCAWSAGEETQYFGPGTRLLVL.

The V and J genes are TRBV28 and TRBJ1-5; D gene ambiguous. The CDR3 sequence is 16 residues long. V shed 4 bases and J shed 0 bases, with 13 bases lying between them. Germline assignment: CDR1 MDHEN and CDR2 SYDVKM. The CDR3 spells CASSSPDKYSNQPQHF. In nucleotides, the CDR3 is TGTGCCAGCAGTTCACCCGACAAGTATAGCAATCAGCCCCAGCATTTT.

This chain uses TRBV27 with TRBJ1-2, with 8 bases fitting TRBD1. CDR1 is MNHEY and CDR2 is SMNVEV in the germline V gene (reference sequence). Trimming at V came to 6 bases and at J to 4 bases, leaving 4 bases not matched to a gene. The CDR3 length is 13 residues. CDR3 in DNA: TGTGCCAGCAGCGACAGGGGTGCCTATGGCTACACCTTC. Translation gives CASSDRGAYGYTF.

CDR3 region: CASSPPTGLYEQYF. CDR3 in DNA: TGTGCCAGCAGCCCACCGACAGGGTTGTACGAGCAGTACTTC. This rearrangement joins TRBV7-9 to TRBJ2-7, with 7 bases identical to TRBD1. The CDR3 sequence is 14 residues long. The junction had 8 bases not matched to a gene; V was cut back by 5 bases and J by 4 bases. Germline V gene sequence: CDR1 SEHNR, CDR2 FQNEAQ (reference sequence).

The J gene is TRBJ1-2, the V gene TRBV7-2, with D perhaps TRBD1 (6 bases). Trimming stripped 1 base from V and 8 bases from J, with 11 bases between. The CDR3 consists of 13 residues. CDR1 and CDR2 (germline): SGHTA, FQGNSA. The DNA for the CDR3 is TGTGCCAGCAGCTTAGGGACAGCCGGGGGCTACACCTTC. As protein: CASSLGTAGGYTF.

The chain joins TRBV10-3 to TRBJ1-2; D is possibly TRBD1 (6 bases). The CDR3 covers 13 residues. Germline-derived CDR1 and CDR2 are ENHRY and SYGVKD. Trimming took off 3 bases at V and 5 bases at J, with 10 bases between the two ends. This chain's CDR3 is CAISDLTGYGYTF. The CDR3 nucleotides read TGTGCCATCAGTGACCTAACAGGGTATGGCTACACCTTC.

This clone was counted a few times. CDR3 sequence reads: CASSENTGGGGKLFF. The CDR3 bases are TGTGCCAGCAGTGAAAATACAGGGGGCGGTGGGAAACTGTTTTTT. The gene calls are TRBV6-1 and TRBJ1-4, with 9 positions matching TRBD1. The CDR3 spans 15 residues. Trimming cost V 2 bases and J 11 bases; bases outside gene matches: 9. In germline, CDR1 is MNHNS, CDR2 SASEGT.

The V gene is TRBV7-9, the J gene TRBJ1-2, with a tentative D call TRBD1 (6 bases). The CDR3 spans 15 residues. The V gene lost 5 bases and the J gene lost 0 bases, with 13 bases spanning the gap. CDR1 and CDR2 (germline): SEHNR, FQNEAQ (reference sequence). This CDR3 reads CASSPGAGANYGYTF. Here the CDR3 DNA reads TGTGCCAGCAGCCCGGGGGCGGGGGCTAACTATGGCTACACCTTC.

CDR3 in DNA: TGCGCCAGCAGCCAGCTAGCGGGGGACGCGAACACCGGGGAGCTGTTTTTT. This encodes CASSQLAGDANTGELFF. This chain joins TRBV4-3 and TRBJ2-2, with 10 bases identical to TRBD2. After removal of 3 bases from V and 0 bases from J, the junction contained 4 bases not matched to a gene. Germline lookup yields CDR1 LGHNA and CDR2 YSLEER. This CDR3 has 17 amino acids.

The rearrangement uses TRBV3-1 (or the pseudogene TRBV3-2) and TRBJ1-2; TRBD1 matches 7 bases. The CDR3 is 14 amino acids. V lost 3 bases and J lost 4; bases outside the gene matches: 5. CDR1 is LGHDT, CDR2 YNNKEL, per germline (reference sequence). CDR3: CASSQETGPYGYTF. CDR3 DNA: TGTGCCAGCAGCCAGGAGACAGGGCCCTATGGCTACACCTTC.

This clone was counted between two and nine times. The chain employs TRBV7-9 and TRBJ2-5, with D uncertain. The CDR3 spans 12 residues. Germline V gene lookup returns CDR1 SEHNR and CDR2 FQNEAQ (reference sequence). The germline V and J ends were trimmed by 1 base and 4 bases, with 4 bases remaining between them. The CDR3 here is CASSLGVETQYF. The CDR3, as DNA: TGTGCCAGCAGCTTAGGCGTAGAGACCCAGTACTTC. Full variable domain (outside the CDR3, taken from reference TRBV7-9 and TRBJ2-5): DTGVSQNPRHKITKRGQNVTFRCDPISEHNRLYWYRQTLGQGPEFLTYFQNEAQLEKSRLLSDRFSAERPKGSFSTLEIQRTEQGDSAMYLCASSLGVETQYFGPGTRLLVL.

The sample holds a few counts of this clone. The chain is built from TRBV28 and TRBJ1-6; a possible D gene is TRBD1 (6 bases). CDR1 and CDR2 (germline): MDHEN, SYDVKM. This CDR3 has 14 residues. Trimming took off 3 bases at V and 8 bases at J, with 11 bases between the two ends. The CDR3, as DNA: TGTGCCAGCAGTTTTGGGGGCTTGGATTCACCCCTCCACTTT. It codes for CASSFGGLDSPLHF. The variable domain in full, completed from reference TRBV28 and TRBJ1-6, reads DVKVTQSSRYLVKRTGEKVFLECVQDMDHENMFWYRQDPGLGLRLIYFSYDVKMKEKGDIPEGYSVSREKKERFSLILESASTNQTSMYLCASSFGGLDSPLHFGNGTRLTVT.

This rearrangement joins TRBV6-5 to TRBJ1-1; unclear D gene. This CDR3 has 13 residues. Trimming stripped 6 bases from V and 6 bases from J, with 14 bases between. The germline V gene has CDR1 MNHEY and CDR2 SVGAGI. The CDR3 DNA is TGTGCCAGCAGCCCCGACAATGTCGCTGAAGCTTTCTTT. It encodes CASSPDNVAEAFF.

The rearrangement uses TRBV3-1 (or the pseudogene TRBV3-2) and TRBJ1-1; D is unclear. V shed 0 bases and J shed 4 bases, with 9 bases lying between them. Germline V gene lookup returns CDR1 LGHDT and CDR2 YNNKEL (reference sequence). This CDR3 contains 14 residues. Written as DNA, the CDR3 is TGTGCCAGCAGCCAAGAAATAGGGAGCACTGAAGCTTTCTTT. As protein: CASSQEIGSTEAFF.

This chain links TRBV28 with TRBJ1-1; D call uncertain. This CDR3 contains 11 residues. V dropped 7 bases and J dropped 8 bases, with 11 bases sitting between them. In germline, CDR1 is MDHEN, CDR2 SYDVKM. The CDR3 bases are TGTGCCAGCAAGCATAGTGCGGAAGCTTTCTTT. The encoded protein is CASKHSAEAFF.

This clone was seen only once. The J gene is TRBJ1-1, the V gene TRBV4-1; D remains unclear. In germline, CDR1 is MGHRA, CDR2 YSYEKL. CDR3 length: 11 residues. The V gene lost 0 bases and the J gene lost 11 bases, with 7 bases spanning the gap. Here the CDR3 DNA reads TGCGCCAGCAGCCAAGATTACACGGCTTTCTTT. As protein: CASSQDYTAFF.

The chain couples TRBV30 to TRBJ2-3, with D hard to call. Per the germline V gene, CDR1 is GTSNPN and CDR2 is SVGIG (reference sequence). Trimming left V 4 bases short and J 0 bases short, with 5 bases between. The CDR3 sequence is 12 residues long. CDR3 DNA: TGTGCCTGGAATCCAAGCACAGATACGCAGTATTTT. Translated, it gives CAWNPSTDTQYF.

CDR3 coding DNA: TGTGCCAGCAGCTATCAAAAGACAGGGACCCACGAGCAGTACTTC. It specifies CASSYQKTGTHEQYF. This rearrangement joins TRBV6-6 to TRBJ2-7; TRBD1 matches 7 bases. Unmatched junction bases numbered 13, after V lost 6 bases and J lost 5 bases. Germline V gene sequence: CDR1 MNHNY, CDR2 SVGAGI (reference sequence). CDR3 size: 15 residues.

This sequence joins TRBV5-1 and TRBJ1-2; 10 bases map to TRBD1. V lost 4 bases, J lost 4 bases, and 7 bases stayed unmatched. The germline gives CDR1 SGHRS, CDR2 YFSETQ. The length of the CDR3 is 15 residues. The CDR3 region has the DNA TGCGCCAGCAGCACCGGGACAGGGGATCCCTATGGCTACACCTTC. This codes for CASSTGTGDPYGYTF.

The rearrangement uses TRBV24-1 and TRBJ1-1; D gene unclear. The CDR3 spans 14 residues. Trimming pared 7 bases from V and 2 bases from J, leaving 13 bases between. Germline CDR1 and CDR2: KGHDR and SFDVKD. The CDR3 sequence: CATRRRLPNTEAFF. Here the CDR3 DNA reads TGTGCCACCAGACGGAGGTTGCCAAACACTGAAGCTTTCTTT.